This TCR beta chain was sequenced in a study of blood T cell repertoires in COVID-19 (dated by TCRdb to the early 2020s). With regard to the full study: The collaborator samples originated in the United States, Italy and Spain and spanned the acute and convalescent phases of COVID-19. The repertoires were released in a freely available public database intended as a resource for research on the immune response to SARS-CoV-2. The dataset comprised deeply sampled blood TCRbeta repertoires from subjects exposed to, actively infected with, or recovered from COVID-19. The material from the prospective study consisted of cDNA or gDNA derived from T cells, B-cell-depleted T cells, or PBMCs. Samples were obtained from the ongoing ImmuneRACE study (first 160 participants) and from 1,254 subjects provided by 6 global collaborators. HLA class I and class II types, where available, came from metadata supplied by the sample provider rather than from assay-based typing. Nearly every sample came with metadata listing a de-identified subject ID, COVID-19 status, age in years and sex. Results and caveats for the whole study, not just this receptor: How much clinical and demographic metadata was included differed by source and by participant, and the metadata was provided uncurated.

TCRbeta CDR3 regions were amplified from genomic DNA by means of the immunoSEQ Assay, a bias-controlled multiplex PCR. For the original study's pipeline: Within the assay, amplification of reference gene primers was used to estimate how many nucleated cells each sample contained. To quantify the absolute abundance of each unique TCRbeta CDR3 rearrangement, sequence reads were collapsed and filtered. For each sample, productive Simpson clonality was calculated by taking the square root of Simpson's diversity index across productive rearrangements. In TCRdb, the immuneACCESS table is reduced to in-frame sequences with V and J assigned. These tables do not hold every clone; where another copy was compared, an unresolved V gene accounts for under half, and the others remain unexplained. Clone size and the V and J calls come from that table; the DNA yielded D and trimming. In this sample the table shows approximately 350,000 clones, 89% of which occur a single time. Approximately 3% of the sample is in the top ten clones.

One collaborating source in Seattle enrolled patients during active infection and followed them longitudinally through the course of disease. Collaborating institutions collected whole blood in K2EDTA tubes following their own protocols. Collaborator samples were shipped for TCRbeta analysis as frozen whole blood, isolated PBMCs, or DNA extracted from either sample type. As regards this clone: Its antigen is unknown. Qualities for individual bases were not recorded, and no much larger clone is one base off.

V lost 1 base and J lost 5 bases, and the count of bases not matched to a germline gene is 7. The CDR3 measures 17 amino acids from cysteine to phenylalanine. Solely the CDR3 DNA is kept, with 51 bases framed from the first base. Looking up the germline V gene (reference sequence) yields CDR1 MNHEY and CDR2 SMNVEV. The sequencing input was peripheral blood. The clonotype originates from a woman aged 25 to 39 with COVID-19, enrolled during active disease. The receptor chain draws on TRBV27 and TRBJ2-2; TRBD1 aligns with 10 central bases. For the CDR3, the sequence is CASSLYGGTGVTGELFF. The sequenced DNA is TGTGCCAGCAGTTTATACGGTGGGACAGGGGTTACCGGGGAGCTGTTTTTT.